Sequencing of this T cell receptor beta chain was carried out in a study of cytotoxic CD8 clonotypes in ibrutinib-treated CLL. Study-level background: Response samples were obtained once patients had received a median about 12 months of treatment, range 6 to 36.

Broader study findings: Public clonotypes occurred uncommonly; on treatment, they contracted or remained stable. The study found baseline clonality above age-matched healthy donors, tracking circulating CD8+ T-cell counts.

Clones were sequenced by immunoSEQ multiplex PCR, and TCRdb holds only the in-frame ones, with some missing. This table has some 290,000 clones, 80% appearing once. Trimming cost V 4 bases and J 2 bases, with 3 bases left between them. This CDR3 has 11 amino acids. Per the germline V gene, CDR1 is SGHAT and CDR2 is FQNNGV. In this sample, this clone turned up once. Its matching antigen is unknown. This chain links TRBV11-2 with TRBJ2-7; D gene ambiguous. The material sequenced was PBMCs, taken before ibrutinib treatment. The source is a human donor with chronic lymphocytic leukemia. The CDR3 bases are TGTGCCAGCAGCTCAGCCTACGAGCAGTACTTC. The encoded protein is CASSSAYEQYF.